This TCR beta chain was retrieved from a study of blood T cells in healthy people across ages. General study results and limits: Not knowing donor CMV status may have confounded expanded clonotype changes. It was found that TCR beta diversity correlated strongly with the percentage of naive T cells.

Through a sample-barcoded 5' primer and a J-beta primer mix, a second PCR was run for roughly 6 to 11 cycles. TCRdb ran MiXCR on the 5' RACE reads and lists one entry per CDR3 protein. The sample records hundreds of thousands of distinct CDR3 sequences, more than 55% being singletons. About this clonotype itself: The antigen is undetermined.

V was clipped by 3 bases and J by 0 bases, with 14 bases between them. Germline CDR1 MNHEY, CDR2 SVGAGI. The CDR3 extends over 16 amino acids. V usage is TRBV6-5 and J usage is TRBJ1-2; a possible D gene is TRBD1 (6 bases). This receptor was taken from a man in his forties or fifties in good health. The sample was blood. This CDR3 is CASSYGRTVSNYGYTF. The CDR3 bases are TGTGCCAGCAGTTATGGTCGGACAGTATCTAACTATGGCTACACCTTC.